These 10 T cell receptor beta chains originate from one sample sequenced in a study of CD8+CD57+ T cells in acquired aplastic anemia. The TCR beta profiling, which covered VDJ combination and CDR3 sequence, was carried out using genomic DNA as the template. TCRdb used MiXCR to reprocess the reads, holding one entry per CDR3 protein. The sample lists 450,000 to 600,000 distinct CDR3 sequences; around a third were seen once. Selection for sequencing was limited to patients who had shown CD8+CD57+ cell expansion by flow cytometry. Sequencing was carried out using sorted CD4+, CD8+, or CD8+CD57+ T cells (not recorded which) from PBMCs. The receptor source for this set is a human donor with aplastic anemia.

The DNA for the CDR3 is TGTGCCAGTAGGACTACCGACGGGGGAATCTATGGCTACACCTTC. Residues: CASRTTDGGIYGYTF. This chain connects TRBV19 to TRBJ1-2, with a weak D call TRBD1 (5 bases). The V and J ends lost 6 bases and 4 bases respectively, with 18 bases between them. The V gene's germline CDR1 is LNHDA and CDR2 SQIVND (reference sequence). This CDR3 spans 15 amino acids.

This clonotype was counted ten times or more. V usage is TRBV4-3 and J usage is TRBJ1-3; a possible D gene is TRBD1 (5 bases). The V gene's germline CDR1 is LGHNA and CDR2 YSLEER. The V end lost 4 bases, the J end lost 9 bases, and 13 bases lay between the germline ends. The CDR3 totals 13 residues. The chain's CDR3 is CASSPTGVGTIYF. The CDR3 region has the DNA TGCGCCAGCAGCCCGACGGGGGTGGGCACCATATATTTT.

The rearrangement links TRBV5-1 to TRBJ2-3, with D maybe TRBD2 (7 bases). CDR1 and CDR2 from the germline V gene are SGHRS and YFSETQ. This CDR3 has 15 residues. V lost 4 bases and J lost 2, with 14 bases in between. The CDR3 DNA reads TGCGCCAGCAGCGGCGTCGCGGGGGCCACAGATACGCAGTATTTT. This encodes CASSGVAGATDTQYF.

This chain connects TRBV25-1 to TRBJ2-7, with 14 bases aligning to TRBD2. There are 16 residues in the CDR3. With 6 bases clipped from V and 2 bases from J, the junction kept 6 bases outside the gene matches. Germline V CDR1 and CDR2: MGHDK, SYGVNS. The CDR3 loop is CASRGGTSGSTYEQYF. CDR3 bases: TGTGCCAGCAGGGGCGGGACTAGCGGGAGTACCTACGAGCAGTACTTC.

At least ten counts were recorded for this clonotype. The CDR3 loop reads CSATWDRGRYGYTF. The CDR3 DNA reads TGCAGTGCCACCTGGGACAGGGGGAGATATGGCTACACCTTC. V and J are TRBV20-1 and TRBJ1-2, with 11 bases aligning to TRBD1. The junction had 8 bases not matched to a gene; V was cut back by 6 bases and J by 5 bases. The length of the CDR3 is 14 residues. From germline, CDR1 is DFQATT and CDR2 SNEGSKA (reference sequence).

This clonotype occurred a few times. The rearrangement uses TRBV3-1 and TRBJ2-7; D gene unclear. There are 13 residues in the CDR3. Germline CDR1 and CDR2: LGHDT and YNNKEL (reference sequence). The V end was cut by 4 bases, the J end by 3 bases, with 10 bases between. The CDR3 here is CASSLREDYEQYF. The CDR3 DNA reads TGTGCCAGCAGCCTTAGAGAGGACTACGAGCAGTACTTC.

This clonotype came up many times. J is TRBJ1-5 and V is TRBV2, with D unresolved. The germline CDR1 and CDR2 sequences are SNHLY and FYNNEI. V lost 2 bases and J 1 base, leaving 12 bases between the germline ends. This CDR3 region has 16 residues. This CDR3 is CASSEFKVGSNQPQHF. The DNA for the CDR3 is TGTGCCAGCAGTGAATTCAAGGTCGGGAGCAATCAGCCCCAGCATTTT.

The chain uses TRBV4-3 and TRBJ1-4; TRBD1 aligns across 8 bases. Germline assignment: CDR1 LGHNA and CDR2 YSLEER. CDR3 size: 18 residues. The ends lost 1 base at V and 6 bases at J; junction bases unmatched: 13. The CDR3 spells CASSQGRTGTGWDEKLFF. In nucleotides, the CDR3 is TGCGCCAGCAGCCAAGGCCGAACCGGGACAGGTTGGGATGAAAAACTGTTTTTT.

This clonotype was seen a few times. The chain employs TRBV6-1 and TRBJ2-7, with 8 bases that match TRBD1. The ends lost 6 bases at V and 2 bases at J; junction bases unmatched: 9. CDR3 size: 15 residues. Germline-derived CDR1 and CDR2 are MNHNS and SASEGT. CDR3 bases: TGTGCCAGCAGCCGGGAGCGGACAGGGACCTACGAGCAGTACTTC. Its protein is CASSRERTGTYEQYF.

In regard to this clonotype: Compared with germline, one end of the junction differs, possibly owing to a read error. V usage is TRBV2 and J usage is TRBJ1-2; TRBD1 matches 8 bases. The CDR3 extends over 12 amino acids. Looked up from germline, CDR1 is SNHLY and CDR2 is FYNNEI. The CDR3 DNA sequence: TGCGCCAGCAGGGGACAGGTCTATGGCTACACCTTC. Residues: CASRGQVYGYTF.